This TCR beta chain stems from a study of T cells in narcolepsy. Of note for this clone: The antigen remains unidentified.

The data were produced by immunoSEQ multiplex PCR, yet TCRdb's version contains in-frame clones alone and is incomplete. Counted here are approximately 30,000 clones, 86% occurring once; the ten biggest clones make up roughly 1.1%. Study results and caveats: Blood of same and different patients, but not healthy controls, reportedly held recurring autoreactive clonotypes. Autoreactive clone sequences were missing from some blood memory CD4+ repertoires.

Germline CDR1 is ENHRY and CDR2 is SYGVKD. CDR3 length equals 13 residues. V lost 4 bases and J lost 12; bases outside the gene matches: 5. The sample consisted of CD45RA- memory CD4+ T cells from PBMCs. The chain links TRBV10-3 to TRBJ1-6, with 8 positions matching TRBD1. The source is a human donor with narcolepsy. The DNA of the CDR3 is TGTGCCATCAGTGGGGTACAGGGGGGACCCCTCCACTTT. The encoded protein is CAISGVQGGPLHF.